The clone carrying this T cell receptor (beta chain) has ten or more counts. This sample is part of a study of T-cell reconstitution after alpha-beta-depleted transplantation in children. As it was prepared, the TCRbeta library received unique molecular identifiers. TCRdb recomputed calls from the PCR reads with MiXCR, one row per CDR3 protein. The repertoire has a few hundred thousand distinct CDR3 sequences, 10% of them found once; the top ten carry 2% to 2.5%. Germline V gene data show CDR1 as SGHVS and CDR2 as FQNEAQ. This CDR3 region has 14 residues. The V segment lost 1 base and the J segment 3 bases; nucleotides outside the gene matches: 1.

The chain joins TRBV7-8 to TRBJ2-7, with TRBD1 matching over 9 bases. The clonotype comes from a human donor who donated a stem cell graft to a child with acute lymphoblastic leukemia. The sequencing here drew on PBMCs from the stem cell graft donor, taken from the stem cell graft. CDR3 bases: TGTGCCAGCAGCTTAGAGGGACAGGGCTACGAGCAGTACTTC. This gives the protein CASSLEGQGYEQYF.